The 9 T cell receptor beta chains below come from one sample, sequenced in a study of T cell responses to AZD1222 COVID-19 vaccine. TCRdb's table, derived via immunoSEQ multiplex PCR, lists solely in-frame clones and lacks some. Counted here are roughly 140,000 clones, roughly 91% occurring once; the ten biggest clones make up around 1.8%. The sample in question was peripheral blood, obtained 28 days after the second AZD1222 dose. These receptors came from an adult who received the AZD1222 COVID-19 vaccine.

The chain joins TRBV5-1 to TRBJ1-1; 10 nucleotides agree with TRBD1. The trim removed 4 bases at V and 6 bases at J, leaving 6 bases unmatched. This CDR3 has 14 amino acids. The V gene's germline CDR1 is SGHRS and CDR2 YFSETQ. The CDR3 reads CASSPDRGEAEAFF. In nucleotides, the CDR3 is TGCGCCAGCAGCCCGGACAGGGGGGAGGCTGAAGCTTTCTTT.

This chain uses TRBV4-2 with TRBJ1-1; 7 nucleotides match TRBD1. The CDR3 totals 13 residues. V lost 3 bases and J lost 10; bases outside the gene matches: 8. CDR1 is LGHNA, CDR2 YNFKEQ, per germline. CDR3 loop: CASSHSDRPAAFF. CDR3 DNA sequence: TGTGCCAGCAGCCATTCGGACAGGCCGGCAGCTTTCTTT.

This clone is a singleton in its sample. The rearrangement joins TRBV2 to TRBJ1-2, with D perhaps TRBD1 (6 bases). Trimming took 3 bases from V and 5 from J, leaving 10 bases between them. This CDR3 is built from 13 residues. Germline V lookup: CDR1 SNHLY, CDR2 FYNNEI. This CDR3 reads CASSETGSYGYTF. CDR3 DNA sequence: TGTGCCAGCAGTGAGACAGGATCTTATGGCTACACCTTC.

The chain is built from TRBV6-2 or TRBV6-3 and TRBJ1-4; the D gene is possibly TRBD1 (5 bases). Germline V gene sequence: CDR1 MNHEY, CDR2 SVGEGT. Trimming pared 2 bases from V and 0 bases from J, leaving 16 bases between. The CDR3 sequence is 18 residues long. The CDR3 DNA reads as TGTGCCAGCAGTTACCACAGGTGCGGGGTCGCAACTAATGAAAAACTGTTTTTT. This translates into CASSYHRCGVATNEKLFF.

The chain has TRBV5-1 and TRBJ1-1; D remains ambiguous. With 0 bases removed from V and 1 base from J, the gap between germline ends came to 7 bases. Germline-derived CDR1 and CDR2 are SGHRS and YFSETQ. This CDR3 contains 14 residues. CDR3 amino acids: CASSLVKPNTEAFF. CDR3 in DNA: TGCGCCAGCAGCTTGGTAAAGCCGAACACTGAAGCTTTCTTT. Supplemented by reference TRBV5-1 and TRBJ1-1, the full variable domain reads KAGVTQTPRYLIKTRGQQVTLSCSPISGHRSVSWYQQTPGQGLQFLFEYFSETQRNKGNFPGRFSGRQFSNSRSEMNVSTLELGDSALYLCASSLVKPNTEAFFGQGTRLTVV.

This clone has just one count. In DNA form, the CDR3 reads TGCGCCAGCAGCCAAGATGGGGGGGAAGGAAACACCATATATTTT. This translates into CASSQDGGEGNTIYF. V usage is TRBV4-1 and J usage is TRBJ1-3, with D possibly TRBD1 on 5 matching bases. Trimming pared 0 bases from V and 4 bases from J, leaving 10 bases between. The V gene's germline CDR1 is MGHRA and CDR2 YSYEKL. This CDR3 is built from 15 residues.

The chain uses TRBV7-2 and TRBJ2-5; D perhaps matches TRBD2 (6 bases). Trimming removed 0 bases from V and 4 bases from J, with 21 bases in between. CDR1 SGHTA and CDR2 FQGNSA come from the germline V gene. CDR3 length equals 18 residues. CDR3 protein: CASSLASVGTGSSETQYF. CDR3 DNA: TGTGCCAGCAGCTTAGCGTCGGTTGGTACCGGGAGTTCAGAGACCCAGTACTTC.

The DNA for the CDR3 is TGTGCCAGTAAAACGGCAGGGTGGAACTATGGCTACACCTTC. This translates into CASKTAGWNYGYTF. V usage is TRBV5-4 and J usage is TRBJ1-2, with D perhaps TRBD1 (5 bases). This CDR3 comprises 14 residues. Germline V gene sequence: CDR1 SGHNT, CDR2 YYREEE (reference sequence). Trimming shortened V by 8 bases and J by 2 bases, and 16 bases separated the two germline ends.

This chain joins TRBV9 and TRBJ1-1, with TRBD1 as a possible D gene (5 bases). Trimming removed 3 bases from V and 2 bases from J, with 11 bases in between. CDR3 size: 14 residues. The germline V gene has CDR1 SGDLS and CDR2 YYNGEE. CDR3 sequence (DNA): TGTGCCAGCAGCGCCAATGGGGGAAACACTGAAGCTTTCTTT. The encoded protein is CASSANGGNTEAFF. Complete variable domain (other parts from reference TRBV9 and TRBJ1-1): DSGVTQTPKHLITATGQRVTLRCSPRSGDLSVYWYQQSLDQGLQFLIQYYNGEERAKGNILERFSAQQFPDLHSELNLSSLELGDSALYFCASSANGGNTEAFFGQGTRLTVV.